The text below deals with one T cell receptor (beta chain). The sample belongs to a study of shared T cell receptors in the human thymus. Sequencing was performed with immunoSEQ multiplex PCR; in TCRdb, only in-frame clones are kept and a portion is missing. In the table there are hundreds of thousands of clones, about four fifths of which are singletons. The length of the CDR3 is 17 residues. The same sample was also used in a study of human thymus T cells. Turning to that study: The sample donors, healthy Finnish infants, were having corrective surgery for congenital heart defects. Thymus pieces cut out during corrective heart surgery were the tissue that was used. An apparent bias in V and J gene usage was seen in thymic and blood repertoires. A high degree of thymic repertoire overlap among unrelated individuals was reported in related research.

The clonotype comes from a boy less than two years old with a congenital heart defect. The gene calls are TRBV21-1 and TRBJ2-4; the tabulated D call, TRBD2, remains unverified against the DNA. TRBV21-1 is shown as a pseudogene. Sequencing was done on a sample of thymocytes. The CDR3 DNA sequence: TGTGCCAGCAGCAAAGTTTTGAGGATACTAGCCAAAAACATTCAGTACTTC. Protein sequence: CASSKVLRILAKNIQYF.